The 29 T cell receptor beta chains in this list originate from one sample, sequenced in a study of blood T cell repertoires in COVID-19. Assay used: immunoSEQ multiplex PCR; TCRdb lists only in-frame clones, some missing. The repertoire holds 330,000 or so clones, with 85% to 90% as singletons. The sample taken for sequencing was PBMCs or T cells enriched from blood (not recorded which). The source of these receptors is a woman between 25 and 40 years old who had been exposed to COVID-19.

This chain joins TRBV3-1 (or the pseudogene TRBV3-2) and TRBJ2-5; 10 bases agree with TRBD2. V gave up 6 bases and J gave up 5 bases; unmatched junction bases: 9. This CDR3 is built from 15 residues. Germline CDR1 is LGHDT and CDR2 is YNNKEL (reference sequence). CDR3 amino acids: CASRLGSGRWETQYF. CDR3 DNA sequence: TGTGCCAGCAGACTCGGTAGCGGGAGGTGGGAGACCCAGTACTTC.

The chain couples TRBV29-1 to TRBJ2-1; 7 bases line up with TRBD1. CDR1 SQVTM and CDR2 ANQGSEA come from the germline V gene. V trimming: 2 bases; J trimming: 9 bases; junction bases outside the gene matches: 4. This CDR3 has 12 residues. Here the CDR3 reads CSVEKGAGEQFF. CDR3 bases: TGCAGCGTTGAAAAGGGGGCGGGTGAGCAGTTCTTC.

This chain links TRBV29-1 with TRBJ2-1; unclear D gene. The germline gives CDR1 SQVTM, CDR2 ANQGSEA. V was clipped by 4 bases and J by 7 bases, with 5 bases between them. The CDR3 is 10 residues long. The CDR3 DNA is TGCAGCGTTGTTCCAAATGAGCAGTTCTTC. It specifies CSVVPNEQFF.

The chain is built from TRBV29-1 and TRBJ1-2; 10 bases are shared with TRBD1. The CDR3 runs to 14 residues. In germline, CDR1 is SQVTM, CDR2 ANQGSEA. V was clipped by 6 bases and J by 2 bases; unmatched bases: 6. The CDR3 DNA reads TGCAGCGTGGGGCGGGGACAGGGGAACTATGGCTACACCTTC. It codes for CSVGRGQGNYGYTF.

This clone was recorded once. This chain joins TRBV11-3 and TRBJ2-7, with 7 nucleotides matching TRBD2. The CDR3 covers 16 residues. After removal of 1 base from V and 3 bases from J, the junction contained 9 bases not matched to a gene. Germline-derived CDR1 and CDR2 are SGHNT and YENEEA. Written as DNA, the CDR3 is TGTGCCAGCAGCTTAGGATCCCTAGCGGACCGCTACGAGCAGTACTTC. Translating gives CASSLGSLADRYEQYF.

CDR3 in amino acids: CASRAQGGPETQYF. The CDR3 coding sequence is TGCGCCAGCAGGGCCCAGGGAGGACCAGAGACCCAGTACTTC. The V and J genes are TRBV5-1 and TRBJ2-5; possibly TRBD2 for D (6 bases). Trimming left V 5 bases short and J 4 bases short, with 15 bases between. The length of the CDR3 is 14 residues. Germline V gene lookup returns CDR1 SGHRS and CDR2 YFSETQ.

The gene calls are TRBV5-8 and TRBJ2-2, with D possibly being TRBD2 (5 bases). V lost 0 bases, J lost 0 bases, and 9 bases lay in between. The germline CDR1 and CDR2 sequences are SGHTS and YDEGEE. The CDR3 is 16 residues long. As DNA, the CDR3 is TGTGCCAGCAGCTTGGAAACGGGGACGAACACCGGGGAGCTGTTTTTT. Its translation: CASSLETGTNTGELFF.

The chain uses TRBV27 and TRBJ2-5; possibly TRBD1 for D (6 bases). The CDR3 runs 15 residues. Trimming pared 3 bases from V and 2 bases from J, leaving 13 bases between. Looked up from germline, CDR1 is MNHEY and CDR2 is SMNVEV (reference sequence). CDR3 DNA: TGTGCCAGCAGTTTTTTGACAGGAATTCAAGAGACCCAGTACTTC. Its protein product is CASSFLTGIQETQYF.

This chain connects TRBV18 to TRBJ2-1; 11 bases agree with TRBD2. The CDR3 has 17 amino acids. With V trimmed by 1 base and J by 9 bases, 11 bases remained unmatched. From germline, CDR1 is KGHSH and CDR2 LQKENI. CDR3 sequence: CASSPRVQLAGEAEQFF. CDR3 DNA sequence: TGTGCCAGCTCACCACGGGTCCAACTAGCGGGAGAAGCTGAGCAGTTCTTC.

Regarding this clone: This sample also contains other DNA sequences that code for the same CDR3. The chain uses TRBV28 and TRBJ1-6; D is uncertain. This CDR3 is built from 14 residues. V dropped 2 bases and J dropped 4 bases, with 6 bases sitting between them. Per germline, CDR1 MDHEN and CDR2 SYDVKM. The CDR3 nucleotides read TGTGCCAGCAGTTTAGTACAATATAATTCACCCCTCCACTTT. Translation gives CASSLVQYNSPLHF.

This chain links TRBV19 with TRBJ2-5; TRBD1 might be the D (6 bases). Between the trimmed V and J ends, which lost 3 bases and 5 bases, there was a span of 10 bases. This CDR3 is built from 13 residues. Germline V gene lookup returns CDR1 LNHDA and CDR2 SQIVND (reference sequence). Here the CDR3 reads CASSIPGAETQYF. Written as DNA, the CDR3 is TGTGCCAGTAGTATCCCAGGGGCTGAGACCCAGTACTTC.

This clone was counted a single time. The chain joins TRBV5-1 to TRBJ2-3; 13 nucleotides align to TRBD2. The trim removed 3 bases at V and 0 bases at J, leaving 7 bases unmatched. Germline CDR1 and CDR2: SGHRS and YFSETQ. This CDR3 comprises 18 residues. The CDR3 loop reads CASSSGLAGVHSTDTQYF. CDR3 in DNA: TGCGCCAGCAGCTCTGGACTAGCGGGAGTTCATAGCACAGATACGCAGTATTTT.

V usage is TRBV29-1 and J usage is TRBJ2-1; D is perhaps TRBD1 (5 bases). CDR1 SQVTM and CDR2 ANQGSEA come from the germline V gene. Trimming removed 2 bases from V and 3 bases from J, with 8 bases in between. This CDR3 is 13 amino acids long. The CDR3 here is CSVERQNYNEQFF. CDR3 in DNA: TGCAGCGTTGAAAGACAGAACTACAATGAGCAGTTCTTC.

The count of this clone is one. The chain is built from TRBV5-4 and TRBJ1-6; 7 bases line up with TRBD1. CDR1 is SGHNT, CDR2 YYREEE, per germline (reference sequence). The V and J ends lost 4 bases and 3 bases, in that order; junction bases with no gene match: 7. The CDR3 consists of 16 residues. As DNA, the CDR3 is TGTGCCAGCAGCCTGAACAGGGGACTCTATAATTCACCCCTCCACTTT. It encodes CASSLNRGLYNSPLHF.

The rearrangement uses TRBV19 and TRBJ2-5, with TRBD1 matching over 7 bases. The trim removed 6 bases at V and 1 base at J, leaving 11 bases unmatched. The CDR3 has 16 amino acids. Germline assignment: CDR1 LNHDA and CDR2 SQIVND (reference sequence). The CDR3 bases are TGTGCCAGTAGAAGAGGGGGCAGGGCGCTCCAAGAGACCCAGTACTTC. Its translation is CASRRGGRALQETQYF.

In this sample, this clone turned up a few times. DNA of the CDR3: TGTGCCAGCAGCATGCTAGCGGGAGTCAGGGAGCTGTTTTTT. This sequence encodes CASSMLAGVRELFF. The chain couples TRBV27 to TRBJ2-2; 10 bases match TRBD2. Germline V gene sequence: CDR1 MNHEY, CDR2 SMNVEV (reference sequence). The CDR3 length is 14 residues. V was pared by 6 bases and J by 9 bases, with 7 bases of the junction left unmatched.

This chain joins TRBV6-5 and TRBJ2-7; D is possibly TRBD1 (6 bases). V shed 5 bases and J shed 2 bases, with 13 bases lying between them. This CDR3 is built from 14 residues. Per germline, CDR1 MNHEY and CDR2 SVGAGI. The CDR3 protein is CASSRKGVTYEQYF. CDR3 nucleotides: TGTGCCAGCAGTCGCAAGGGGGTCACCTACGAGCAGTACTTC.

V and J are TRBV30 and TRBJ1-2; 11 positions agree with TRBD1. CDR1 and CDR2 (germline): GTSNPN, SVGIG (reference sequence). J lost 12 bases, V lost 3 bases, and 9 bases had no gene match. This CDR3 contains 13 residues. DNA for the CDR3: TGTGCCTGGAGACCGGACAGGGGGCCCCTTCACACCTTC. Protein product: CAWRPDRGPLHTF.

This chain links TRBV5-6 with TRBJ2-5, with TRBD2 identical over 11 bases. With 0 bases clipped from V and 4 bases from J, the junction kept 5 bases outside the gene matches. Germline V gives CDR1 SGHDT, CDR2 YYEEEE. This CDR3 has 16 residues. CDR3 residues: CASSLVVGTSGETQYF. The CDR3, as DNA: TGTGCCAGCAGCTTGGTCGTAGGGACTAGCGGAGAGACCCAGTACTTC.

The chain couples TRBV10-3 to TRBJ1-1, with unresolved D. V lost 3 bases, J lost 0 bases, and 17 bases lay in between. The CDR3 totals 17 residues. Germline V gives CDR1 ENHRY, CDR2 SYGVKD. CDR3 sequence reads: CAISDSTRGGMNTEAFF. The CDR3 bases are TGTGCCATCAGTGACTCCACCCGTGGCGGAATGAACACTGAAGCTTTCTTT.

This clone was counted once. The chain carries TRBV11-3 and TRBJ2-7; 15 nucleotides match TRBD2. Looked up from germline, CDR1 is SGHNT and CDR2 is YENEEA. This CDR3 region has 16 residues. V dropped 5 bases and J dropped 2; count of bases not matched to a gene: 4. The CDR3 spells CASSQRTSGRAYEQYF. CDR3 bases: TGTGCCAGCAGCCAAAGGACTAGCGGGAGGGCCTACGAGCAGTACTTC.

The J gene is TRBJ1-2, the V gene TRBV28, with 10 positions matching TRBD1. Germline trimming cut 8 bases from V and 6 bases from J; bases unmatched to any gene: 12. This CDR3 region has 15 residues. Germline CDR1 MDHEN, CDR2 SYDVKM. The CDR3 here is CASEGPGQGVDGYTF. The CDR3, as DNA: TGTGCCAGCGAGGGTCCAGGACAGGGGGTTGATGGCTACACCTTC.

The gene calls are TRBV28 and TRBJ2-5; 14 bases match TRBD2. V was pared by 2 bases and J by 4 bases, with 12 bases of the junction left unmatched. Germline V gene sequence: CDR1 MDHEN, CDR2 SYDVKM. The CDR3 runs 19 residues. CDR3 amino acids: CASSLEPMGLAGARETQYF. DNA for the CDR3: TGTGCCAGCAGTTTAGAGCCGATGGGACTAGCGGGAGCCAGAGAGACCCAGTACTTC.

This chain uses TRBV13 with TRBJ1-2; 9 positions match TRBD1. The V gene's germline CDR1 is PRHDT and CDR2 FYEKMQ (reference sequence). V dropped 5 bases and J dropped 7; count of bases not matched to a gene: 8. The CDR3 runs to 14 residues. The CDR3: CASSIQGANSGYTF. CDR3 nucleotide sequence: TGTGCCAGCAGCATACAGGGGGCGAATAGTGGCTACACCTTC.

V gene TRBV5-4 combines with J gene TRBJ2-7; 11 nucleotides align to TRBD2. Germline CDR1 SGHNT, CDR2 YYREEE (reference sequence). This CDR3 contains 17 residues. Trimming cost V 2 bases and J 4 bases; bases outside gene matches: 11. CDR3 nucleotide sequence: TGTGCCAGCAGCTTAGGTTCCCCACTAGCGGGAGCTTACGAGCAGTACTTC. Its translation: CASSLGSPLAGAYEQYF. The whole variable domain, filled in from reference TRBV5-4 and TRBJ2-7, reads ETGVTQSPTHLIKTRGQQVTLRCSSQSGHNTVSWYQQALGQGPQFIFQYYREEENGRGNFPPRFSGLQFPNYSSELNVNALELDDSALYLCASSLGSPLAGAYEQYFGPGTRLTVT.

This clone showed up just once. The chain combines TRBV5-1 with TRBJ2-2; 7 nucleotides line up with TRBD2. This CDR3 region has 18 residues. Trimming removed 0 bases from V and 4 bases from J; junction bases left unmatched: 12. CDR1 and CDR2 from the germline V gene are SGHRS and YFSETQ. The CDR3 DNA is TGCGCCAGCAGCTTGGGGACTAGATCTACTGCGGGCACCGGGGAGCTGTTTTTT. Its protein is CASSLGTRSTAGTGELFF.

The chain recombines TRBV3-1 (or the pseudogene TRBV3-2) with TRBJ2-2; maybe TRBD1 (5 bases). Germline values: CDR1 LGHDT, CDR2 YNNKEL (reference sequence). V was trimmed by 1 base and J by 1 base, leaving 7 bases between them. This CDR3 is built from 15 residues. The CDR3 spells CASSQGQGNTGELFF. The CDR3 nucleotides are TGTGCCAGCAGCCAAGGCCAGGGGAACACCGGGGAGCTGTTTTTT.

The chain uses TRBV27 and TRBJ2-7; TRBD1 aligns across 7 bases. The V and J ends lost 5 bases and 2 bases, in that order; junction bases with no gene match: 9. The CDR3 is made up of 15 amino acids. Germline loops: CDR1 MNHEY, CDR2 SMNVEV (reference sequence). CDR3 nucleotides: TGTGCCAGCAGTCCTACTCGACAGGGTCCCTACGAGCAGTACTTC. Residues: CASSPTRQGPYEQYF.

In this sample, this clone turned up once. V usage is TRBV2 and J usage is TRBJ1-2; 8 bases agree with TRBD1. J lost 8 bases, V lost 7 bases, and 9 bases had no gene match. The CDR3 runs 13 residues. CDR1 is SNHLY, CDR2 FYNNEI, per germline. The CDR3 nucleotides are TGTGCCAGCATGTCAGGGGGCTTAAAGGGCTACACCTTC. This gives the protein CASMSGGLKGYTF.